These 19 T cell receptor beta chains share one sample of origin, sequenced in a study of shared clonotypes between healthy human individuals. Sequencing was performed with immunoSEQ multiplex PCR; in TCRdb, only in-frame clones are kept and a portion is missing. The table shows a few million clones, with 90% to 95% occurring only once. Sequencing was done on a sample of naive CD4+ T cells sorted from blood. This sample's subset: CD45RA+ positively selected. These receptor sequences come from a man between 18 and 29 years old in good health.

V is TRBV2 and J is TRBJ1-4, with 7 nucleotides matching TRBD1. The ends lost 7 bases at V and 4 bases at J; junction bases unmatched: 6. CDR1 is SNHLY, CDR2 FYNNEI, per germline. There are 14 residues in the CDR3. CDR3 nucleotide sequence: TGTGCCAGCACGCCGGGACAGCGTAATGAAAAACTGTTTTTT. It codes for CASTPGQRNEKLFF.

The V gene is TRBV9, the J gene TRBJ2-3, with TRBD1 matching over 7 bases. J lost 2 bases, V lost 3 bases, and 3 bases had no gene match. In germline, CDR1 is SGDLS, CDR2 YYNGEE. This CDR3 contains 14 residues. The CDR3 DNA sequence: TGTGCCAGCAGCGAGGGACAGTCCACAGATACGCAGTATTTT. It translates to CASSEGQSTDTQYF.

CDR3 sequence: CAGQTGGTGEAPLHF. The DNA of the CDR3 is TGTGCCGGACAGACAGGGGGCACGGGAGAGGCACCCCTCCACTTT. The V call is TRBV28, the J call TRBJ1-6; 10 bases are shared with TRBD1. This CDR3 is 15 amino acids long. Per the germline V gene, CDR1 is MDHEN and CDR2 is SYDVKM. Trimming took 11 bases from V and 11 from J; bases not matched to a gene: 15.

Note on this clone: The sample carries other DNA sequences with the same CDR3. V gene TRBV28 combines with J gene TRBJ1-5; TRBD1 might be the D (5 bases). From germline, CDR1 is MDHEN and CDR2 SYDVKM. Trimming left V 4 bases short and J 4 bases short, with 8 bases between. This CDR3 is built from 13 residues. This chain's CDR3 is CASSSGLNQPQHF. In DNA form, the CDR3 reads TGTGCCAGCAGTTCAGGGCTGAATCAGCCCCAGCATTTT. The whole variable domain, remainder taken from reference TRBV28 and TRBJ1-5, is DVKVTQSSRYLVKRTGEKVFLECVQDMDHENMFWYRQDPGLGLRLIYFSYDVKMKEKGDIPEGYSVSREKKERFSLILESASTNQTSMYLCASSSGLNQPQHFGDGTRLSIL.

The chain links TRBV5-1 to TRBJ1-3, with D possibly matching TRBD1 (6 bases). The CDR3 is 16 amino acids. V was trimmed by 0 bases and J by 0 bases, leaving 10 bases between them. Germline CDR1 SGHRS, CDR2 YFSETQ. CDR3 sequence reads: CASSLGGPSSGNTIYF. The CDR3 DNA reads TGCGCCAGCAGCTTGGGGGGGCCGAGCTCTGGAAACACCATATATTTT.

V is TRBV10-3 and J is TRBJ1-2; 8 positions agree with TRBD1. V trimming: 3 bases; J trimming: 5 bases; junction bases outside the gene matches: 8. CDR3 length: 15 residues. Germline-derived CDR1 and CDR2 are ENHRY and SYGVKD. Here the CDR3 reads CAISDGTGVGYGYTF. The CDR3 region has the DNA TGTGCCATCAGTGACGGGACAGGAGTAGGTTATGGCTACACCTTC.

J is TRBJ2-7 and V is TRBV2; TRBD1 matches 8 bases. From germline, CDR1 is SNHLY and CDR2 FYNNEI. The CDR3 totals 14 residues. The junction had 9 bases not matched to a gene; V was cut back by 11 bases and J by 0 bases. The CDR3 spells CAGSLGTGSYEQYF. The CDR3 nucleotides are TGTGCCGGATCCCTTGGGACAGGCTCCTACGAGCAGTACTTC.

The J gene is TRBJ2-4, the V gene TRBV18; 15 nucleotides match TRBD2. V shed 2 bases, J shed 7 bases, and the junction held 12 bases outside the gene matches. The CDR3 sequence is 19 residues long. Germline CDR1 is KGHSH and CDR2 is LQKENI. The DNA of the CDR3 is TGTGCCAGCTCACCAAGGACTAGCGGGGGGGCCGTGAGTTCTAACATTCAGTACTTC. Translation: CASSPRTSGGAVSSNIQYF.

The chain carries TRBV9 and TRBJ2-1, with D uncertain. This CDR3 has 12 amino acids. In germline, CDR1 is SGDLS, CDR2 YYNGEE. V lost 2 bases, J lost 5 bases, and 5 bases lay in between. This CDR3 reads CASSVDNNEQFF. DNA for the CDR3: TGTGCCAGCAGCGTGGATAACAATGAGCAGTTCTTC.

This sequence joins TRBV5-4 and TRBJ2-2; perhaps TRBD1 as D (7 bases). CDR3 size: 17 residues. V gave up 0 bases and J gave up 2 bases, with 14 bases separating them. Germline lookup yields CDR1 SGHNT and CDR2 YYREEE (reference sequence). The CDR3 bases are TGTGCCAGCAGCTTGGCGGGCAGGGGGGCAAACACCGGGGAGCTGTTTTTT. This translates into CASSLAGRGANTGELFF.

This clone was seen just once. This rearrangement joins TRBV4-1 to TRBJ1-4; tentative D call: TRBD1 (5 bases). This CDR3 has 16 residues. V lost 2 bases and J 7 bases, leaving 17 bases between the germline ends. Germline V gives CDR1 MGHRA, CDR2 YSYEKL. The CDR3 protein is CASSQPWEGLREKLFF. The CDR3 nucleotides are TGCGCCAGCAGCCAACCATGGGAGGGGCTGCGTGAAAAACTGTTTTTT.

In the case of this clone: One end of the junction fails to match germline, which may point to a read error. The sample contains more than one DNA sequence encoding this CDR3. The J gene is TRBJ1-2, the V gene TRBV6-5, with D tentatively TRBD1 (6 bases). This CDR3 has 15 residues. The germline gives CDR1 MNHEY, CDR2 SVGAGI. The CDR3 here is CASSYRNRANYGYTF. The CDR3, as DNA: TGTGCCAGTAGTTATCGTAACAGGGCTAACTATGGCTACACCTTC.

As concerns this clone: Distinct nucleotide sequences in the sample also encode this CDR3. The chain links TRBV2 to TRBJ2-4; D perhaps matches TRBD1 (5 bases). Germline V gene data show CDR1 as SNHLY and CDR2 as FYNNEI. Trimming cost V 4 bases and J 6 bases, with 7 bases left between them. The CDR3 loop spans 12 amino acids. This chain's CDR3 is CASSGQLNIQYF. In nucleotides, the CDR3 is TGTGCCAGCAGTGGACAGCTAAACATTCAGTACTTC.

DNA of the CDR3: TGTGCCAGCAGCGCCCGACAGGGTTCCGTCGAGCAGTACTTC. This encodes CASSARQGSVEQYF. The chain employs TRBV7-2 and TRBJ2-7; 7 bases agree with TRBD1. The V and J ends lost 5 bases and 6 bases, in that order; junction bases with no gene match: 10. The CDR3 is 14 amino acids. The V gene's germline CDR1 is SGHTA and CDR2 FQGNSA.

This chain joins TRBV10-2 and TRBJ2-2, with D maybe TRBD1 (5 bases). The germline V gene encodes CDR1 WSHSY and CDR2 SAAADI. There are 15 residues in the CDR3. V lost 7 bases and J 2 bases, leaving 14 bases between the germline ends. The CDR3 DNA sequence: TGCGCCAGCACCCAGGGTCCCTCAAACACCGGGGAGCTGTTTTTT. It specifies CASTQGPSNTGELFF.

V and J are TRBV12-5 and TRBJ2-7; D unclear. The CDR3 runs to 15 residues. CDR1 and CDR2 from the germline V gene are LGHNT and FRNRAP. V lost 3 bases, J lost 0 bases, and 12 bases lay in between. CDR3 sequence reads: CASGLLADDSYEQYF. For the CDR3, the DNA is TGTGCTAGTGGTTTATTGGCAGATGACTCCTACGAGCAGTACTTC.

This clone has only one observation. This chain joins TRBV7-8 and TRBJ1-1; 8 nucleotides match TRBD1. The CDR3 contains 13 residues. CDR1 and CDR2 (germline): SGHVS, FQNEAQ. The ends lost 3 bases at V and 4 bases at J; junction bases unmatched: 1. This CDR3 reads CASSFGTGTEAFF. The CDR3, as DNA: TGTGCCAGCAGCTTCGGGACAGGCACTGAAGCTTTCTTT.

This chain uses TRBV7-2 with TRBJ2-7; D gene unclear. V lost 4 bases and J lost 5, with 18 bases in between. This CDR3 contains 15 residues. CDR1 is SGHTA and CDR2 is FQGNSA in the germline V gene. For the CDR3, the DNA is TGTGCCAGCAGCTGGCTGGGCGCGGCTCTAGACGAGCAGTACTTC. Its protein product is CASSWLGAALDEQYF. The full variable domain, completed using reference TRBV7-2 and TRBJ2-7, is GAGVSQSPSNKVTEKGKDVELRCDPISGHTALYWYRQSLGQGLEFLIYFQGNSAPDKSGLPSDRFSAERTGGSVSTLTIQRTQQEDSAVYLCASSWLGAALDEQYFGPGTRLTVT.

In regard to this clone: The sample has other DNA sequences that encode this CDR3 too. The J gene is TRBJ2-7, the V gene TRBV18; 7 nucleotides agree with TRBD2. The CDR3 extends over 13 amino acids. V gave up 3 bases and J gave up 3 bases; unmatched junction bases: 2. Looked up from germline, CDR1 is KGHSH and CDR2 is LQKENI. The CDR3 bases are TGTGCCAGCTCACCCGGGACTAACTACGAGCAGTACTTC. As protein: CASSPGTNYEQYF.